This T cell receptor (beta chain) was sequenced in a study of human T cells and chemical hapten exposure (dated by TCRdb to the early 2020s). Regarding the research as a whole: For sensitization, 2% DPC in acetone was applied to a 2 cm by 2 cm area of upper inner arm skin. The libraries were sequenced as a pool, and the TCR yield per sample differed mostly because of small variations in library volumes within the pool. Peripheral blood TCR repertoire changes were tracked in vivo in alopecia patients during primary and secondary sensitization to the hapten diphenylcyclopropenone (DPC). Blood samples were taken from patients before sensitization (week 0) and at 2, 6 and about 24 weeks after DPC sensitization. Throughout the roughly 25-week study period, patients were also given weekly therapeutic DPC doses on the scalp. The mostly female patient cohort included alopecia areata with under or over 50% scalp involvement, alopecia totalis and alopecia universalis. For TCR sequencing, blood came from 25 to 35 alopecia patients at anywhere from one to four time points (pre-sensitization, 2, 6 and 24 weeks). Patch tests used Finn chambers with 0.01% DPC on the upper back, scored after 6 days by International Contact Dermatitis Research Group standards.

Deletion took 3 bases off V and 2 bases off J, with a span of 10 bases between the germline ends. The cysteine opens and the phenylalanine closes a CDR3 of 13 amino acids. The read is trimmed to its CDR3 DNA, 39 bases read in frame from base 1. CDR1 and CDR2 are drawn from the germline V gene: SQVTM, ANQGSEA. The library came from RACE. The data were produced on a NextSeq 500. Library preparation attached unique molecular identifiers to individual cDNA molecules for quantitative, reproducible TCR counting. Both TCR alpha and TCR beta chains were sequenced from each blood RNA sample. The original pipeline was this. Samples had a median of approximately 93,000 TCRs, with a range from roughly 23,224 to 700,000. The Decombinator software suite was used to annotate the V, J and CDR3 of the TCR reads. To make PS versus PT1 abundance plots, every sample was subsampled to the same number of TCRs (28,000). TCRs were defined as expanded if absent before sensitization and observed at least eight times at the 2-week time point. TCRdb reran the public reads through fastp at Q25 and MiXCR, keeping productive beta chains. Rows are unified per CDR3 protein, each entry keeping the most common DNA and genes. These V and J calls originate from TCRdb's pipeline instead of the authors' own analysis. Within this sample are 250,000 or so distinct CDR3 sequences, with 8.6% of them counted one time only. 2% to 2.5% of the sample lies in the top ten.

A word on this clonotype: The antigen it binds to is not known. No clone much larger than this one lies a single base away; base qualities are absent.

General study outcomes and caveats: Because every patient had alopecia, a presumed autoimmune disease, the patients' immune response might differ from that of healthy individuals. DPC sensitization did not change the number of TCRs with a frequency above 1 in 1000, and there was no evidence of changes in global repertoire structure. Repeated subsampling changed both the strength of the expansion versus patch-test correlation and the threshold at which the correlation became significant. The number of PT1 expanded TCRs positively correlated with patch test score, significant at thresholds 8, 16 and 32 but not 4. Significantly more large CDR3 similarity clusters were formed by expanded TCRs than by pre-sensitization or healthy control sets, consistent with antigen-driven responses.

The time point label corresponds to: pre-sensitization, week 0. Interpreted using the paper, the treatment or condition label stands for: therapeutic diphenylcyclopropenone sensitization with weekly scalp DPC. At every patch-test visit, the blood draw took place before the patch test was put on. Patients were considered eligible if aged 18 to 70, diagnosed with alopecia and deemed suitable for DPC therapy, and patients were excluded if pregnant. Total RNA was extracted from unfractionated whole blood collected in Tempus Blood RNA tubes. This sample comprised whole blood, obtained in connection with sensitization to the hapten diphenylcyclopropenone (DPC). The sequence was obtained from a woman between 40 and 50 years old with alopecia areata. Some clones in this sample may be carry-over from other donors' samples. Recombination linked TRBV29-1 to TRBJ1-2; a weak D assignment points to TRBD1 (6 bases agree). The sequenced DNA: TGCAGCGTTGAGGACAGCGGAAACTATGGCTACACCTTC. The resulting protein is CSVEDSGNYGYTF.